Each of the 23 T cell receptor beta chains below was sequenced from the same sample in a study of T-cell reconstitution after alpha-beta-depleted transplantation in children (TCRdb year 2016). Library generation was performed with PCR. Data came from an Illumina HiSeq 2500. Molecular barcoding was employed in the preparation of TCR libraries, with unique molecular identifiers being used to normalize TCRbeta repertoire quantification. Using fastp trimming at Q25 and MiXCR clonotype assembly, TCRdb reanalyzed the public sequencing data and kept in-frame beta chains. Rows with one shared CDR3 protein collapse into an entry with the most common genes and DNA. Present in this sample are approximately 390,000 distinct CDR3 sequences, roughly a tenth of which were seen just once. Over 4.5% of the sample is in the top ten clones. The input for sequencing was PBMCs from the stem cell graft donor, taken from the stem cell graft. The receptors stem from a human donor who donated a stem cell graft to a child with acute myeloid leukemia.

This clonotype was detected ten times or more. The J gene is TRBJ1-6, the V gene TRBV20-1, with D uncertain. The germline gives CDR1 DFQATT, CDR2 SNEGSKA (reference sequence). This CDR3 has 15 amino acids. V was shortened by 6 bases and J by 7 bases, with 19 bases between the two germline ends. The CDR3 spells CSAASMGGRNSPLHF. The DNA of the CDR3 is TGCAGTGCCGCGTCCATGGGTGGACGGAATTCACCCCTCCACTTT.

This clonotype appeared many times. This chain joins TRBV7-6 and TRBJ2-3; 7 bases align to TRBD1. This CDR3 contains 15 residues. CDR1 is SGHVS, CDR2 FNYEAQ, per germline. J lost 1 base, V lost 5 bases, and 6 bases had no gene match. The CDR3 loop reads CASSPTGSGTDTQYF. In DNA form, the CDR3 reads TGTGCCAGCAGCCCGACAGGGTCTGGCACAGATACGCAGTATTTT.

The V and J genes are TRBV20-1 and TRBJ2-2, with a tentative D call TRBD2 (6 bases). V lost 3 bases and J lost 4, with 12 bases in between. From germline, CDR1 is DFQATT and CDR2 SNEGSKA (reference sequence). CDR3 size: 14 residues. The CDR3 nucleotides read TGCAGTGCTAGGCGGGGCCAGAGCACCGGGGAGCTGTTTTTT. Protein product: CSARRGQSTGELFF.

The chain couples TRBV29-1 to TRBJ2-1, with D possibly matching TRBD1 (6 bases). The V and J ends lost 6 bases and 7 bases respectively, with 13 bases between them. From germline, CDR1 is SQVTM and CDR2 ANQGSEA. The CDR3 spans 12 residues. The CDR3 here is CSVYRVGNEQFF. Written as DNA, the CDR3 is TGCAGCGTGTACAGGGTCGGGAATGAGCAGTTCTTC.

The chain combines TRBV11-2 with TRBJ1-1, with D tentatively TRBD1 (6 bases). Germline V gene data show CDR1 as SGHAT and CDR2 as FQNNGV. The CDR3 sequence is 13 residues long. V was trimmed by 5 bases and J by 6 bases, leaving 13 bases between them. The CDR3 loop is CASSAREGAEAFF. The DNA for the CDR3 is TGTGCCAGCAGCGCCAGGGAGGGGGCTGAAGCTTTCTTT.

This clonotype came up a few times. An end of the junction does not agree with germline; a read error may underlie this. V and J are TRBV7-7 and TRBJ2-1; TRBD2 agrees at 7 bases. The CDR3 is made up of 14 amino acids. Germline values: CDR1 SSHAT, CDR2 FNYEAQ (reference sequence). The DNA for the CDR3 is TGTGCTAGCAGCTCGGGGACTACCCACCCAGAGCAGTTCTTC. Translating gives CASSSGTTHPEQFF.

This clonotype has only a few counts. This chain links TRBV7-9 with TRBJ1-2, with D tentatively TRBD1 (6 bases). Germline-derived CDR1 and CDR2 are SEHNR and FQNEAQ (reference sequence). V dropped 7 bases and J dropped 8 bases, with 20 bases sitting between them. This CDR3 comprises 14 residues. The CDR3 loop is CASISPGESSGYTF. In DNA form, the CDR3 reads TGTGCCAGCATTTCGCCAGGGGAATCCAGCGGCTACACCTTC.

CDR3 sequence (DNA): TGTGCCAGCAGACCGGACAGGAGGAGGGGATACGAGCAGTACGTC. Its protein is CASRPDRRRGYEQYV. J is TRBJ2-7 and V is TRBV6-1, with TRBD1 as a possible D gene (7 bases). Germline V gene lookup returns CDR1 MNHNS and CDR2 SASEGT. V lost 6 bases, J lost 4 bases, and 19 bases lay in between. This CDR3 spans 15 amino acids.

In this sample, this clonotype turned up a few times. This rearrangement joins TRBV21-1 to TRBJ2-7; TRBD1, the table's D call, lacks a check against the DNA. TRBV21-1 is annotated as a pseudogene. CDR3 size: 13 residues. CDR3 region: CASSKKGPHRQYV. CDR3 sequence (DNA): TGTGCCAGCAGCAAAAAGGGACCCCACCGGCAGTACGTC.

In this sample, this clonotype turned up a few times. This chain links TRBV3-1 with TRBJ2-5, with a possible D match to TRBD2 (6 bases). The length of the CDR3 is 16 residues. V dropped 4 bases and J dropped 5 bases, with 20 bases sitting between them. Germline CDR1 reads LGHDT; CDR2 reads YNNKEL (reference sequence). CDR3: CASSRRAGQFGETQYF. The CDR3 coding sequence is TGTGCCAGCAGCCGAAGAGCGGGCCAATTCGGGGAGACCCAGTACTTC.

The V and J genes are TRBV5-1 and TRBJ2-5, with 12 positions matching TRBD2. Losses at the gene ends were 7 bases for V and 5 bases for J; bases not matched to a gene: 6. The germline V gene encodes CDR1 SGHRS and CDR2 YFSETQ. The CDR3 sequence is 14 residues long. The CDR3, as DNA: TGCGCCAGCGGCTCCGGGACTAGCGGGGAGACCCAGTACTTC. Amino acid sequence: CASGSGTSGETQYF.

The chain combines TRBV7-9 with TRBJ2-3; TRBD2 is a possible D gene (5 bases). The CDR3 is 13 amino acids. Germline V gene data show CDR1 as SEHNR and CDR2 as FQNEAQ (reference sequence). V lost 8 bases, J lost 1 base, and 10 bases lay in between. Here the CDR3 DNA reads TGTGCCAGCGGCCAGAGGGGCACAGATACGCAGTATTTT. As protein: CASGQRGTDTQYF.

The chain is built from TRBV5-1 and TRBJ2-4, with a tentative D call TRBD2 (5 bases). From germline, CDR1 is SGHRS and CDR2 YFSETQ. V lost 4 bases and J lost 10, with 9 bases in between. The CDR3 totals 11 residues. The CDR3 DNA reads as TGCGCCAGCAGCGGAGGTAGGATTCAGTACTTC. The encoded protein is CASSGGRIQYF.

This clonotype was seen more than once but under ten times. The chain joins TRBV3-1 to TRBJ1-2; D uncertain. The germline V gene has CDR1 LGHDT and CDR2 YNNKEL (reference sequence). The V and J ends lost 5 bases and 8 bases respectively, with 15 bases between them. The CDR3 runs to 13 residues. Here the CDR3 DNA reads TGTGCCAGCAGCAGGACCGTAGCGGGGGGCTACACCTTC. Protein: CASSRTVAGGYTF.

The rearrangement uses TRBV20-1 and TRBJ2-2; TRBD2 is a possible D gene (6 bases). This CDR3 has 15 amino acids. V dropped 0 bases and J dropped 3 bases, with 11 bases sitting between them. Per the germline V gene, CDR1 is DFQATT and CDR2 is SNEGSKA (reference sequence). CDR3 residues: CSARDNRGYTGELFF. The DNA of the CDR3 is TGCAGTGCTAGAGATAATCGGGGGTACACCGGGGAGCTGTTTTTT.

The V call is TRBV11-2, the J call TRBJ2-4; unclear D gene. Germline CDR1 reads SGHAT; CDR2 reads FQNNGV. V shed 5 bases and J shed 0 bases, with 11 bases lying between them. The CDR3 totals 15 residues. CDR3 sequence (DNA): TGTGCCAGCAGCGACGATGGGATAGCCAAAAACATTCAGTACTTC. Its translation: CASSDDGIAKNIQYF.

This clonotype showed up just a few times. This sequence joins TRBV10-3 and TRBJ2-1, with D unresolved. CDR3 length: 13 residues. Trimming took off 2 bases at V and 7 bases at J, with 9 bases between the two ends. Germline V gene data show CDR1 as ENHRY and CDR2 as SYGVKD. The CDR3 loop is CAISERSWNEQFF. DNA for the CDR3: TGTGCCATCAGTGAGCGGTCTTGGAATGAGCAGTTCTTC.

The gene calls are TRBV19 and TRBJ2-7; no definite D call. The length of the CDR3 is 12 residues. Looked up from germline, CDR1 is LNHDA and CDR2 is SQIVND (reference sequence). The V gene lost 9 bases and the J gene lost 1 base, with 10 bases spanning the gap. The CDR3, as DNA: TGTGCCAGATGGACGGCATCCTACGAGCAGTACTTC. It yields the protein CARWTASYEQYF.

The chain has TRBV2 and TRBJ2-7; 9 bases are shared with TRBD2. V dropped 4 bases and J dropped 4; count of bases not matched to a gene: 29. This CDR3 contains 22 residues. Germline V gene sequence: CDR1 SNHLY, CDR2 FYNNEI. CDR3 protein: CASSVGAEGTPKRLAEIYEQYV. CDR3 DNA sequence: TGTGCCAGCAGTGTCGGGGCCGAGGGGACCCCGAAACGACTAGCGGAGATTTACGAGCAGTACGTC.

This clonotype occurred a few times. The chain uses TRBV12-3 or TRBV12-4 and TRBJ2-5, with TRBD1 matching 10 bases. The CDR3 sequence is 14 residues long. V lost 5 bases and J lost 5; bases outside the gene matches: 5. In DNA, the CDR3 is TGTGCCAGCAGTAGACAGGGGGCATACGAGACCCAGTACTTC. Translation gives CASSRQGAYETQYF.

This clonotype was picked up a small number of times. The J gene is TRBJ2-3, the V gene TRBV20-1; D possibly corresponds to TRBD2 (6 bases). Germline values: CDR1 DFQATT, CDR2 SNEGSKA (reference sequence). The CDR3 is 13 amino acids. The V and J ends lost 4 bases and 1 base respectively, with 9 bases between them. The CDR3 region has the DNA TGCAGTGCTAACGGGGGTGGCACAGATACGCAGTATTTT. Translated: CSANGGGTDTQYF.

V and J are TRBV9 and TRBJ2-2; 12 bases fit TRBD2. The CDR3 is made up of 15 amino acids. Germline-derived CDR1 and CDR2 are SGDLS and YYNGEE. V shed 4 bases, J shed 7 bases, and the junction held 5 bases outside the gene matches. CDR3: CASSPTSGGYGELFF. The CDR3 DNA sequence: TGTGCCAGCAGCCCAACTAGCGGGGGGTACGGGGAGCTGTTTTTT.

On this clonotype: This likely comes from a read error, as the CDR3 has no conserved phenylalanine or tryptophan at its end. The rearrangement joins TRBV20-1 to TRBJ2-3; 11 bases are a match to TRBD1. Unmatched junction bases numbered 6, after V lost 4 bases and J lost 3 bases. Germline lookup yields CDR1 DFQATT and CDR2 SNEGSKA (reference sequence). The CDR3 runs 15 residues. The CDR3 here is CSAIRTGGGTDTQYS. DNA of the CDR3: TGCAGTGCTATCAGGACAGGGGGCGGAACAGATACGCAGTATTCT.